This T cell receptor (beta chain) is from a study of OX40 agonist ivuxolimab in advanced cancers. Data came from immunoSEQ multiplex PCR; TCRdb stores just in-frame clones and leaves some out. The data show about 24,000 clones, over 80% seen once. Deletions cut 4 bases from V and 4 bases from J, with 9 bases between. Germline lookup yields CDR1 SGHDT and CDR2 YYEEEE. The CDR3 is 13 amino acids. The TCR sequence derives from an adult with an advanced solid tumor such as melanoma, head and neck, liver or kidney cancer. This chain uses TRBV5-6 with TRBJ1-3; TRBD1 might be the D (6 bases). The specimen comprised CD4+ or CD8+ T cells sorted from blood, sampled in a trial of the OX40 agonist ivuxolimab. The CDR3 protein is CASSGTRGNTIYF. The CDR3 DNA follows: TGTGCCAGCAGCGGGACAAGAGGAAACACCATATATTTT.